The 2 T cell receptor beta chains below all came from one sample that was sequenced in a study of T-cell reconstitution after alpha-beta-depleted transplantation in children (dated by TCRdb to 2016 to 2017). The protocol used for the library was PCR. The sequencer listed for this sample is Illumina HiSeq 2500. Molecular barcoding was employed in the preparation of TCR libraries, with unique molecular identifiers being used to normalize TCRbeta repertoire quantification. TCRdb ran its own pipeline on the public reads, namely fastp trimming at Q25 and MiXCR clone calling, and kept in-frame beta chains. All rows with the same CDR3 protein become a single entry with the most common DNA and genes. This sample is represented by 900,000 or so distinct CDR3 sequences; 15% to 20% of them were singletons. Of the sample, roughly 5% falls within the top ten clones. The treatment or condition label, read with the paper, signifies: allogeneic hematopoietic cell transplantation with graft depleted of TCRalphabeta T cells and CD19 B cells.

The material sequenced was PBMCs, mostly from graft donor cells, taken 360 days after TCRalphabeta/CD19-depleted stem cell transplant. Receptor source: a male patient younger than 18 who had a stem cell transplant for acute lymphoblastic leukemia, so the T cells may come from the graft donor.

Ten or more counts support this clonotype. The J gene is TRBJ1-2, the V gene TRBV29-1; a possible D gene is TRBD1 (5 bases). This CDR3 contains 11 residues. Germline CDR1 and CDR2: SQVTM and ANQGSEA. V was cut by 4 bases and J by 9 bases, with 12 bases left in between. In nucleotides, the CDR3 is TGCAGCGTTGGGCAGGGCGGCCGCTACACCTTC. It is translated as CSVGQGGRYTF.

Only a few counts were recorded for this clonotype. V usage is TRBV20-1 and J usage is TRBJ2-1, with D uncertain. Germline V gene lookup returns CDR1 DFQATT and CDR2 SNEGSKA (reference sequence). V was cut by 6 bases and J by 11 bases, with 17 bases left in between. The CDR3 extends over 12 amino acids. The CDR3 sequence: CSATEGGWQQFF. The CDR3, as DNA: TGCAGTGCAACAGAAGGTGGTTGGCAGCAGTTCTTC.